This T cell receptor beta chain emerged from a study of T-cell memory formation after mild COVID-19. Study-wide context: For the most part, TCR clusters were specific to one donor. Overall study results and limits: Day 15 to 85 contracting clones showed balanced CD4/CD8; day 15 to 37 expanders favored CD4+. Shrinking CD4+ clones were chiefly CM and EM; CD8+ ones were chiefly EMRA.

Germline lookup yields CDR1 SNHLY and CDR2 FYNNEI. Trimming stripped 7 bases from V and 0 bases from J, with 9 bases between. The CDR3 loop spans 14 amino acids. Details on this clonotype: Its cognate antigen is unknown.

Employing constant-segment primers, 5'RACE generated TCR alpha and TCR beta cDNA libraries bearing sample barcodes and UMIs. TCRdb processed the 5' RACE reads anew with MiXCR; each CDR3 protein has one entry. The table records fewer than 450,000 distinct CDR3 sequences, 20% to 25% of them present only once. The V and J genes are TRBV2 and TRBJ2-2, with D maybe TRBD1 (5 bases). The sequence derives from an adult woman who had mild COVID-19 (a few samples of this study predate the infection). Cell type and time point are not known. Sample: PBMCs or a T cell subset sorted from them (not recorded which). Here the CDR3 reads CASKQGSNTGELFF. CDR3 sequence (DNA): TGTGCCAGCAAGCAGGGTTCGAACACCGGGGAGCTGTTTTTT.